The clone carrying this T cell receptor beta chain occurred many times. The data originate from a study of blood T cell repertoires in COVID-19. Trimming at V came to 1 base and at J to 6 bases, leaving 2 bases not matched to a gene. Germline loops: CDR1 SGHDN, CDR2 FVKESK. CDR3 length: 15 amino acids. Assay used: immunoSEQ multiplex PCR; TCRdb lists only in-frame clones, some missing. In the table there are 150,000 to 200,000 clones, around four fifths of which are singletons. This chain joins TRBV14 and TRBJ1-6; 8 bases agree with TRBD1. This TCR came from a young woman with acute or convalescent COVID-19. Specimen: peripheral blood. For the CDR3, the DNA is TGTGCCAGCAGCCAAGGACAGGGGCTTAATTCACCCCTCCACTTT. This sequence encodes CASSQGQGLNSPLHF.